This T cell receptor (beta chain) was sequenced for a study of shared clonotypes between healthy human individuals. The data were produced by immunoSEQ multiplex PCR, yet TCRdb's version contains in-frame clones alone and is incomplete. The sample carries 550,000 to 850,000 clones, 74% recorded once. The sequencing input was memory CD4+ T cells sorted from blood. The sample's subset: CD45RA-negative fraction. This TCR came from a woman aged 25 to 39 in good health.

The CDR3 nucleotides read TGTGCCACCCAGGACGGTCGCGATGGGAATGAGCAGTTCTTC. This translates into CATQDGRDGNEQFF. This chain joins TRBV19 and TRBJ2-1; D is unresolved. CDR3 length equals 14 residues. Germline lookup yields CDR1 LNHDA and CDR2 SQIVND (reference sequence). The V end was cut by 10 bases, the J end by 7 bases, with 20 bases between.